The 17 T cell receptor beta chains reported below all come from one sample, sequenced in a study of patients and donors after allogeneic stem cell transplantation. TCRdb passed the RT-PCR reads through MiXCR, listing each CDR3 protein once. Of about 960,000 distinct CDR3 sequences listed, around 17% are singletons. Specimen: blood, either unsorted or a sorted T cell fraction (not recorded which). These receptors were obtained from a human donor who was either an allogeneic HSCT recipient or a stem cell or donor lymphocyte infusion donor (not recorded which). It is not recorded whose cells these are; they may come from a transplant donor.

V gene TRBV20-1 combines with J gene TRBJ1-2, with 10 bases that match TRBD1. The germline gives CDR1 DFQATT, CDR2 SNEGSKA (reference sequence). Losses at the gene ends were 4 bases for V and 8 bases for J; bases not matched to a gene: 7. The CDR3 has 13 amino acids. The CDR3: CSANRDRGKGYTF. The CDR3 DNA is TGCAGTGCTAACCGGGACAGGGGAAAGGGCTACACCTTC.

This chain connects TRBV7-3 to TRBJ1-1; perhaps TRBD1 as D (5 bases). The ends were cut back, 5 bases at V and 1 base at J, with 11 bases in the middle. Germline values: CDR1 SGHTA, CDR2 FQGTGA. This CDR3 has 14 amino acids. CDR3 in amino acids: CASSRGAGNTEAFF. The CDR3 region has the DNA TGTGCCAGCAGCAGAGGGGCAGGGAACACTGAAGCTTTCTTT.

The V call is TRBV4-3, the J call TRBJ1-4, with a tentative D call TRBD1 (6 bases). Germline CDR1 and CDR2: LGHNA and YSLEER. This CDR3 spans 17 amino acids. V was shortened by 4 bases and J by 3 bases, with 18 bases between the two germline ends. DNA for the CDR3: TGCGCCAGCAGCCGATCCAGGGTGACAGGAGCTAATGAAAAACTGTTTTTT. Translating gives CASSRSRVTGANEKLFF.

The CDR3 coding sequence is TGCAGTGCTAGAATTCGAGGGACTAGCGGGAGAGGTGAGCAGTTCTTC. Translation gives CSARIRGTSGRGEQFF. The rearrangement links TRBV20-1 to TRBJ2-1, with 14 bases matching TRBD2. From germline, CDR1 is DFQATT and CDR2 SNEGSKA (reference sequence). J was trimmed by 9 bases and V by 2 bases; bases with no gene match: 9. The CDR3 has 16 residues.

In its sample, this clonotype was seen a few times. The V gene is TRBV24-1, the J gene TRBJ2-1; 11 positions agree with TRBD2. Germline CDR1 and CDR2: KGHDR and SFDVKD. The V segment lost 9 bases and the J segment 2 bases; nucleotides outside the gene matches: 5. The CDR3 extends over 15 amino acids. CDR3 sequence reads: CATGTSGRAYNEQFF. CDR3 nucleotides: TGTGCCACCGGTACTAGCGGGAGAGCCTACAATGAGCAGTTCTTC.

This chain joins TRBV9 and TRBJ1-2, with 9 positions matching TRBD1. The trim removed 3 bases at V and 4 bases at J, leaving 4 bases unmatched. This CDR3 is built from 14 residues. Germline CDR1 SGDLS, CDR2 YYNGEE. CDR3 bases: TGTGCCAGCAGCGACCGGGACAGGGTCTATGGCTACACCTTC. It encodes CASSDRDRVYGYTF. The full variable domain, in which reference TRBV9 and TRBJ1-2 provide the parts outside the CDR3, is DSGVTQTPKHLITATGQRVTLRCSPRSGDLSVYWYQQSLDQGLQFLIQYYNGEERAKGNILERFSAQQFPDLHSELNLSSLELGDSALYFCASSDRDRVYGYTFGSGTRLTVV.

This clonotype was picked up a small number of times. J is TRBJ2-2 and V is TRBV9, with 9 bases fitting TRBD1. The CDR3 runs 16 residues. Trimming cost V 4 bases and J 5 bases; bases outside gene matches: 9. CDR1 is SGDLS, CDR2 YYNGEE, per germline. The DNA for the CDR3 is TGTGCCAGCAGCACCAGGCTACAGGGGGCGACCGGGGAGCTGTTTTTT. It translates to CASSTRLQGATGELFF. The full variable domain, rest sourced from reference TRBV9 and TRBJ2-2, is DSGVTQTPKHLITATGQRVTLRCSPRSGDLSVYWYQQSLDQGLQFLIQYYNGEERAKGNILERFSAQQFPDLHSELNLSSLELGDSALYFCASSTRLQGATGELFFGEGSRLTVL.

The rearrangement joins TRBV20-1 to TRBJ2-5; D gene uncertain. The CDR3 covers 16 residues. Germline CDR1 and CDR2: DFQATT and SNEGSKA (reference sequence). With 0 bases removed from V and 2 bases from J, the gap between germline ends came to 16 bases. CDR3 in amino acids: CSARDYTQQRQETQYF. The CDR3 DNA reads as TGCAGTGCTAGAGACTATACACAACAACGGCAAGAGACCCAGTACTTC.

This clonotype was counted only a few times. The rearrangement joins TRBV28 to TRBJ1-1, with TRBD1 identical over 12 bases. J lost 11 bases, V lost 4 bases, and 8 bases had no gene match. Germline CDR1 reads MDHEN; CDR2 reads SYDVKM. This CDR3 contains 14 residues. CDR3 region: CASSSPGQGAGAFF. DNA for the CDR3: TGTGCCAGCAGTTCGCCGGGACAGGGGGCCGGGGCTTTCTTT.

This clonotype was recorded a few times. The chain combines TRBV27 with TRBJ2-7, with a possible D match to TRBD1 (5 bases). Per germline, CDR1 MNHEY and CDR2 SMNVEV (reference sequence). Trimming removed 5 bases from V and 2 bases from J, with 13 bases in between. The CDR3 length is 14 residues. The CDR3: CASSSPRVPYEQYF. The CDR3 DNA sequence: TGTGCCAGCAGTAGCCCCAGGGTACCCTACGAGCAGTACTTC.

The chain couples TRBV12-5 to TRBJ2-4; perhaps TRBD1 as D (6 bases). Trimming removed 1 base at V and 0 bases at J, with 13 bases between. CDR1 and CDR2 (germline): LGHNT, FRNRAP. The length of the CDR3 is 17 residues. In nucleotides, the CDR3 is TGTGCTAGTGGTTTGGAAGGACAGAAACTAGCCAAAAACATTCAGTACTTC. Its protein is CASGLEGQKLAKNIQYF.

The genes are TRBV2 and TRBJ1-1, with TRBD1 matching over 7 bases. Germline V gene lookup returns CDR1 SNHLY and CDR2 FYNNEI. J lost 4 bases, V lost 4 bases, and 6 bases had no gene match. The CDR3 length is 14 residues. Here the CDR3 DNA reads TGTGCCAGCAGTGGTTGGGACAGCGCCACTGAAGCTTTCTTT. It yields the protein CASSGWDSATEAFF. The full variable domain, rest sourced from reference TRBV2 and TRBJ1-1, is EPEVTQTPSHQVTQMGQEVILRCVPISNHLYFYWYRQILGQKVEFLVSFYNNEISEKSEIFDDQFSVERPDGSNFTLKIRSTKLEDSAMYFCASSGWDSATEAFFGQGTRLTVV.

This clonotype was observed a handful of times. The chain joins TRBV12-3 or TRBV12-4 to TRBJ2-3; TRBD2 is a possible D gene (6 bases). There are 13 residues in the CDR3. Trimming cost V 10 bases and J 3 bases, with 14 bases left between them. CDR3 nucleotides: TGTGCCACTTCGGGAGCCGGGACAGATACGCAGTATTTT. The encoded protein is CATSGAGTDTQYF.

This clonotype was detected a few times. The rearrangement links TRBV12-3 or TRBV12-4 to TRBJ1-1; no clear D. V dropped 4 bases and J dropped 3 bases, with 6 bases sitting between them. CDR3 length: 12 amino acids. This CDR3 is CASSYQYTEAFF. The DNA of the CDR3 is TGTGCCAGCAGTTACCAATACACTGAAGCTTTCTTT.

This clonotype was seen only a few times. The chain joins TRBV5-1 to TRBJ2-1; TRBD1 agrees at 7 bases. Looked up from germline, CDR1 is SGHRS and CDR2 is YFSETQ. This CDR3 comprises 16 residues. V gave up 4 bases and J gave up 4 bases; unmatched junction bases: 11. The CDR3 DNA sequence: TGCGCCAGCAGCATGACCTTTGGGACAGCTTACAATGAGCAGTTCTTC. It translates to CASSMTFGTAYNEQFF. Full variable domain (outside the CDR3, taken from reference TRBV5-1 and TRBJ2-1): KAGVTQTPRYLIKTRGQQVTLSCSPISGHRSVSWYQQTPGQGLQFLFEYFSETQRNKGNFPGRFSGRQFSNSRSEMNVSTLELGDSALYLCASSMTFGTAYNEQFFGPGTRLTVL.

The chain combines TRBV5-1 with TRBJ2-4; the D gene is possibly TRBD1 (6 bases). The V gene lost 7 bases and the J gene lost 6 bases, with 23 bases spanning the gap. CDR1 and CDR2 from the germline V gene are SGHRS and YFSETQ. The CDR3 has 16 amino acids. This CDR3 is CASSTLSQGMGNIQYF. CDR3 in DNA: TGCGCCAGCTCAACCCTATCACAGGGAATGGGAAACATTCAGTACTTC.

This clonotype was seen a few times. V usage is TRBV5-1 and J usage is TRBJ1-2, with TRBD1 identical over 7 bases. The V gene end was trimmed by 3 bases and the J gene end by 0 bases; junction bases not matched to a gene: 2. The germline V gene has CDR1 SGHRS and CDR2 YFSETQ. This CDR3 spans 14 amino acids. In nucleotides, the CDR3 is TGCGCCAGCAGCTGGGGACAGACTAACTATGGCTACACCTTC. This codes for CASSWGQTNYGYTF.